A single sample gave rise to the 15 T cell receptor beta chains below, sequenced in a study of CD8+ T cells in alopecia areata. Once RNA had been extracted, it was reverse transcribed into cDNA to act as the sequencing template. Generated by immunoSEQ multiplex PCR, the TCRdb table keeps only in-frame clones and is missing some. The data contain some 180,000 clones, just over 55% of them singletons. Sequencing was performed on CD8+ T cells sorted from blood. The receptors were sampled from a human donor in good health.

The rearrangement uses TRBV7-9 and TRBJ1-2, with a tentative D call TRBD1 (5 bases). Germline V gene data show CDR1 as SEHNR and CDR2 as FQNEAQ (reference sequence). This CDR3 is built from 12 residues. Trimming cost V 1 base and J 8 bases, with 8 bases left between them. The DNA of the CDR3 is TGTGCCAGCAGCTTAGGGGACGGAGGCTACACCTTC. It codes for CASSLGDGGYTF.

The chain carries TRBV15 and TRBJ2-3; unclear D gene. Trimming left V 4 bases short and J 7 bases short, with 12 bases between. The CDR3 runs to 13 residues. CDR1 and CDR2 from the germline V gene are LNHNV and YYDKDF (reference sequence). The CDR3 is CATSNPETYTQYF. The DNA of the CDR3 is TGTGCCACCAGCAACCCAGAGACCTATACGCAGTATTTT.

The chain recombines TRBV13 with TRBJ1-1, with 10 bases lining up with TRBD1. V lost 4 bases to trimming and J lost 3 bases; unmatched junction nucleotides: 8. CDR3 size: 16 residues. Looked up from germline, CDR1 is PRHDT and CDR2 is FYEKMQ (reference sequence). The CDR3 spells CASSWVGQGVHTEAFF. In DNA form, the CDR3 reads TGTGCCAGCAGCTGGGTAGGACAGGGGGTTCACACTGAAGCTTTCTTT.

This clone was seen only a few times. This chain joins TRBV9 and TRBJ2-7, with TRBD1 identical over 9 bases. The CDR3 spans 14 residues. The germline gives CDR1 SGDLS, CDR2 YYNGEE. V was pared by 4 bases and J by 3 bases, with 5 bases of the junction left unmatched. The chain's CDR3 is CASSSGTGSYEQYF. The CDR3 DNA reads as TGTGCCAGCAGCTCCGGGACAGGGAGCTACGAGCAGTACTTC.

The V gene is TRBV30, the J gene TRBJ1-3; maybe TRBD1 (5 bases). From germline, CDR1 is GTSNPN and CDR2 SVGIG (reference sequence). CDR3 size: 14 residues. The V gene lost 7 bases and the J gene lost 0 bases, with 13 bases spanning the gap. CDR3 residues: CALEQGSSGNTIYF. DNA for the CDR3: TGTGCCTTGGAGCAGGGCAGCTCTGGAAACACCATATATTTT.

Only a few counts were recorded for this clone. This chain joins TRBV4-1 and TRBJ1-1, with D perhaps matching TRBD1 (6 bases). Germline CDR1 is MGHRA and CDR2 is YSYEKL. Trimming shortened V by 4 bases and J by 3 bases, and 12 bases separated the two germline ends. This CDR3 spans 14 amino acids. The CDR3 DNA is TGCGCCAGCAGCCTACCGACAGGTGACACTGAAGCTTTCTTT. Its translation: CASSLPTGDTEAFF.

This clone was detected a few times. The V call is TRBV6-6, the J call TRBJ1-1; D gene uncertain. This CDR3 has 12 residues. V shed 10 bases and J shed 4 bases, with 13 bases lying between them. From germline, CDR1 is MNHNY and CDR2 SVGAGI (reference sequence). As DNA, the CDR3 is TGTGCCACCTCAGGCTATCGCACTGAAGCTTTCTTT. Amino acids: CATSGYRTEAFF.

This clone was counted a few times. The gene calls are TRBV2 and TRBJ2-7; no clear D. Trimming took off 6 bases at V and 2 bases at J, with 11 bases between the two ends. Germline V gene lookup returns CDR1 SNHLY and CDR2 FYNNEI. The CDR3 covers 13 residues. For the CDR3, the DNA is TGTGCCAGCAGAACGACTGATACCTACGAGCAGTACTTC. It specifies CASRTTDTYEQYF.

The chain carries TRBV4-2 and TRBJ2-1; 7 positions agree with TRBD2. The CDR3 consists of 15 residues. Germline lookup yields CDR1 LGHNA and CDR2 YNFKEQ. Trimming took 1 base from V and 8 from J; bases not matched to a gene: 8. The DNA of the CDR3 is TGTGCCAGCAGCCAAGTGGTCGGGGGAGGGGATGAGCAGTTCTTC. It specifies CASSQVVGGGDEQFF.

This clone was seen a single time. The gene calls are TRBV5-1 and TRBJ1-5; no reliable D call. This CDR3 is 14 amino acids long. V was clipped by 4 bases and J by 7 bases, with 15 bases between them. Germline V lookup: CDR1 SGHRS, CDR2 YFSETQ. The CDR3 here is CASSVGSWGQPQHF. CDR3 coding DNA: TGCGCCAGCAGCGTCGGGTCCTGGGGACAGCCCCAGCATTTT.

The rearrangement joins TRBV4-2 to TRBJ2-5, with TRBD2 matching over 9 bases. The CDR3 has 16 amino acids. Germline CDR1 LGHNA, CDR2 YNFKEQ. V shed 6 bases, J shed 0 bases, and the junction held 8 bases outside the gene matches. CDR3 residues: CASRVVAGVNQETQYF. The CDR3 nucleotides are TGTGCCAGCAGAGTAGTAGCGGGGGTTAACCAAGAGACCCAGTACTTC.

This clone has only a few counts. The chain has TRBV30 and TRBJ2-1; TRBD2 aligns across 7 bases. The length of the CDR3 is 13 residues. Germline lookup yields CDR1 GTSNPN and CDR2 SVGIG (reference sequence). Germline trimming cut 2 bases from V and 6 bases from J; bases unmatched to any gene: 4. The CDR3 sequence: CAWSYGTTNEQFF. The CDR3 bases are TGTGCCTGGAGTTATGGGACTACCAATGAGCAGTTCTTC.

The CDR3, as DNA: TGTGCCAGCAGCTATGGGACAGGGGATTGGGGCTACACCTTC. Its protein product is CASSYGTGDWGYTF. The J gene is TRBJ1-2, the V gene TRBV5-4; 10 nucleotides align to TRBD1. The CDR3 is 14 amino acids. V gave up 3 bases and J gave up 8 bases; unmatched junction bases: 7. Germline loops: CDR1 SGHNT, CDR2 YYREEE (reference sequence). The variable domain in full, completed from reference TRBV5-4 and TRBJ1-2, reads ETGVTQSPTHLIKTRGQQVTLRCSSQSGHNTVSWYQQALGQGPQFIFQYYREEENGRGNFPPRFSGLQFPNYSSELNVNALELDDSALYLCASSYGTGDWGYTFGSGTRLTVV.

Many counts were recorded for this clone. V gene TRBV19 combines with J gene TRBJ2-7, with 7 bases that match TRBD1. This CDR3 comprises 13 residues. Germline lookup yields CDR1 LNHDA and CDR2 SQIVND (reference sequence). V trimming: 10 bases; J trimming: 3 bases; junction bases outside the gene matches: 9. The CDR3 here is CATSPGQRYEQYF. For the CDR3, the DNA is TGTGCCACCAGCCCGGGACAGCGCTACGAGCAGTACTTC.

The V gene is TRBV11-2, the J gene TRBJ2-2; 11 nucleotides agree with TRBD2. V gave up 5 bases and J gave up 2 bases; unmatched junction bases: 7. CDR3 length equals 17 residues. CDR1 and CDR2 from the germline V gene are SGHAT and FQNNGV. CDR3 residues: CASSQRLAGPNTGELFF. The CDR3, as DNA: TGTGCCAGCAGCCAACGACTAGCGGGGCCTAACACCGGGGAGCTGTTTTTT. The full variable domain, completed using reference TRBV11-2 and TRBJ2-2, is EAGVAQSPRYKIIEKRQSVAFWCNPISGHATLYWYQQILGQGPKLLIQFQNNGVVDDSQLPKDRFSAERLKGVDSTLKIQPAKLEDSAVYLCASSQRLAGPNTGELFFGEGSRLTVL.